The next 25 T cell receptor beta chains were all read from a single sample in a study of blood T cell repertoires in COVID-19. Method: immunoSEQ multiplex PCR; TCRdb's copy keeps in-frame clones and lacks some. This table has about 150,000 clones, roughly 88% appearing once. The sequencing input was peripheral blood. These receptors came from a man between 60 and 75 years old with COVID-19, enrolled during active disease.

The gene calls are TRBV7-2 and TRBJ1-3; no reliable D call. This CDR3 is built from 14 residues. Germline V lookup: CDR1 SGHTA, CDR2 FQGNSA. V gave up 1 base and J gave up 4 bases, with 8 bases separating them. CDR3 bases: TGTGCCAGCAGCTTAGACAGCATCGGAAACACCATATATTTT. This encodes CASSLDSIGNTIYF.

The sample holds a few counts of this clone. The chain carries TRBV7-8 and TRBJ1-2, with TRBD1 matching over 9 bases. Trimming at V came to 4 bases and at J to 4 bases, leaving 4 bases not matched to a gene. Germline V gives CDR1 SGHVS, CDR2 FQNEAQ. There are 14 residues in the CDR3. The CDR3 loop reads CASSSPGQGYGYTF. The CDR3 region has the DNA TGTGCCAGCAGCTCACCGGGACAGGGCTATGGCTACACCTTC. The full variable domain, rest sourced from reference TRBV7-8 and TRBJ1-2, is GAGVSQSPRYKVAKRGQDVALRCDPISGHVSLFWYQQALGQGPEFLTYFQNEAQLDKSGLPSDRFFAERPEGSVSTLKIQRTQQEDSAVYLCASSSPGQGYGYTFGSGTRLTVV.

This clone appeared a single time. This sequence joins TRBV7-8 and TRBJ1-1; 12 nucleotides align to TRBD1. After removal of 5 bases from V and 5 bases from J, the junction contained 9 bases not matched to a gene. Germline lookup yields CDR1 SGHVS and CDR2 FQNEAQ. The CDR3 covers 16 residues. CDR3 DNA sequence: TGTGCCAGCAGCACCGGGACAGGGGGCCTCGGGACTGAAGCTTTCTTT. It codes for CASSTGTGGLGTEAFF.

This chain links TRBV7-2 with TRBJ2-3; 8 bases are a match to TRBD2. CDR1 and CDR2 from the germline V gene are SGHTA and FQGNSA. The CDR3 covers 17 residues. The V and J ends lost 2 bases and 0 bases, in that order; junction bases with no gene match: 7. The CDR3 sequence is CASSLNSGGLSTDTQYF. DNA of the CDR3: TGTGCCAGCAGCTTAAACAGCGGGGGACTAAGCACAGATACGCAGTATTTT.

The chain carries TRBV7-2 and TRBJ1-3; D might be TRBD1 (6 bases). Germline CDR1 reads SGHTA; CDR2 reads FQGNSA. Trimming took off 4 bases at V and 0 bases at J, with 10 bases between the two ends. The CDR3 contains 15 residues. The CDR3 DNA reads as TGTGCCAGCAGCTCAAGGGGGATCTCTGGAAACACCATATATTTT. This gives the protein CASSSRGISGNTIYF. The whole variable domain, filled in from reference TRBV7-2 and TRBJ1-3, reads GAGVSQSPSNKVTEKGKDVELRCDPISGHTALYWYRQSLGQGLEFLIYFQGNSAPDKSGLPSDRFSAERTGGSVSTLTIQRTQQEDSAVYLCASSSRGISGNTIYFGEGSWLTVV.

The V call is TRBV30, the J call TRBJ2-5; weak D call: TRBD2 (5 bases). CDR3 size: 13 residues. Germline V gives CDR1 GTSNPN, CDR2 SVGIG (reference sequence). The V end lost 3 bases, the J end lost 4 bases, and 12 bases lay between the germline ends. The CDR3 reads CAWSLLALETQYF. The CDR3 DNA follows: TGTGCCTGGAGCCTGCTAGCTTTAGAGACCCAGTACTTC.

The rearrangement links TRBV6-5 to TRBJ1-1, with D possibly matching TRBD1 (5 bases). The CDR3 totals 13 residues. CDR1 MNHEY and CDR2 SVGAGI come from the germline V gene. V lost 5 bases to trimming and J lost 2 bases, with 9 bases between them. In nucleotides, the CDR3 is TGTGCCAGCAGTACCGGGACTAACACTGAAGCTTTCTTT. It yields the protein CASSTGTNTEAFF.

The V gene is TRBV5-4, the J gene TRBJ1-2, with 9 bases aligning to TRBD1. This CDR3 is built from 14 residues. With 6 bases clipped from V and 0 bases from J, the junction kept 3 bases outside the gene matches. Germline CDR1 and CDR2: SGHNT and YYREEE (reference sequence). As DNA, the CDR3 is TGTGCCAGCACCCGACAGGGGGCTAACTATGGCTACACCTTC. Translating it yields CASTRQGANYGYTF.

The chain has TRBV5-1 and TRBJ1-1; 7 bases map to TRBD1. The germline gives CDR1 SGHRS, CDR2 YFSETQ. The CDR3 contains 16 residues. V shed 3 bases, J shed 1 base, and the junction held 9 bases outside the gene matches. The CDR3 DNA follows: TGCGCCAGCAGCTATGGGACAGAGAGGACGAACACTGAAGCTTTCTTT. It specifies CASSYGTERTNTEAFF.

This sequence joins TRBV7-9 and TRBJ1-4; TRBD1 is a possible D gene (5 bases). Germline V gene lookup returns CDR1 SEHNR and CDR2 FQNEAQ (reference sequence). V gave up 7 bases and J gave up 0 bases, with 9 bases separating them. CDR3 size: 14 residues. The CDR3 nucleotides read TGTGCCAGCAACGGACAAGCAACTAATGAAAAACTGTTTTTT. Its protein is CASNGQATNEKLFF. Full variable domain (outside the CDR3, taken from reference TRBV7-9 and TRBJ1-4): DTGVSQNPRHKITKRGQNVTFRCDPISEHNRLYWYRQTLGQGPEFLTYFQNEAQLEKSRLLSDRFSAERPKGSFSTLEIQRTEQGDSAMYLCASNGQATNEKLFFGSGTQLSVL.

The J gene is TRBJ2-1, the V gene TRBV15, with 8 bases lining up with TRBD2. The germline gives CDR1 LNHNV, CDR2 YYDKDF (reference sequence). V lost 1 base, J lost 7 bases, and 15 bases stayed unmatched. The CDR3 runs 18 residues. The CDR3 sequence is CATSRVHGVVAGQNEQFF. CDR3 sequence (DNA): TGTGCCACCAGCAGAGTCCACGGGGTAGTAGCGGGGCAAAATGAGCAGTTCTTC.

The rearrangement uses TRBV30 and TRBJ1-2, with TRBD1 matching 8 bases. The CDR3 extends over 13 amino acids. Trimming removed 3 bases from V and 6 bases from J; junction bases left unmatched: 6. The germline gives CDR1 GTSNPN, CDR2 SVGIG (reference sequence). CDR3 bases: TGTGCCTGGAGATTACAGGGGGTGGATGGCTACACCTTC. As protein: CAWRLQGVDGYTF.

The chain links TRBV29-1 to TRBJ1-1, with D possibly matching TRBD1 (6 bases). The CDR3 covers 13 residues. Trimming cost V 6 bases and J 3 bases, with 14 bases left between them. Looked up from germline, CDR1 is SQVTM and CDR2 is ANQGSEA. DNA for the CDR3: TGCAGCGTAAACAGGGAGTTGGACACTGAAGCTTTCTTT. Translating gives CSVNRELDTEAFF.

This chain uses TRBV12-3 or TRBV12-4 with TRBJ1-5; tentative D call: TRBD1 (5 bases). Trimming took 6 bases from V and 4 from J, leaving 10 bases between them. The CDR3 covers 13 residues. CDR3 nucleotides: TGTGCCAGCAGCCGGACACTAAATCAGCCCCAGCATTTT. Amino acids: CASSRTLNQPQHF.

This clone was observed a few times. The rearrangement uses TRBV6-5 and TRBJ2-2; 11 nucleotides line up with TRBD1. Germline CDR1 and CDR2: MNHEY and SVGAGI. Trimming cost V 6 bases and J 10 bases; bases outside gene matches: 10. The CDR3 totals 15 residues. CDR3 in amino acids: CASRPGQGALEELFF. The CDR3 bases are TGTGCCAGCAGGCCCGGACAGGGGGCGTTGGAGGAGCTGTTTTTT.

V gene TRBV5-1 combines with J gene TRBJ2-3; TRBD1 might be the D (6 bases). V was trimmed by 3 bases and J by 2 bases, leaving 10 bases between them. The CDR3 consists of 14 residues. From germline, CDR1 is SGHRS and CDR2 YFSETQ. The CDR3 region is CASSSGAPTDTQYF. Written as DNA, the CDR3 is TGCGCCAGCAGCTCAGGGGCCCCCACAGATACGCAGTATTTT.

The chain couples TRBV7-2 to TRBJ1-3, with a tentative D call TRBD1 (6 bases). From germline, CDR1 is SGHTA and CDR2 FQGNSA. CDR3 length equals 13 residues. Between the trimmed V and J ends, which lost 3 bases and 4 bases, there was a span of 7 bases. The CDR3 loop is CASSFDRGNTIYF. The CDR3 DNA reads TGTGCCAGCAGCTTCGACAGGGGAAACACCATATATTTT.

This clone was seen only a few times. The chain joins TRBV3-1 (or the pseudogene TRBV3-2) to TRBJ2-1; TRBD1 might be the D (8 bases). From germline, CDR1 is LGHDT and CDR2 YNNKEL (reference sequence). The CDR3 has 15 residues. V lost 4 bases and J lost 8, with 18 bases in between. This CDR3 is CASSPRGREIHEQFF. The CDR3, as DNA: TGTGCCAGCAGCCCCAGGGGGCGGGAGATTCATGAGCAGTTCTTC.

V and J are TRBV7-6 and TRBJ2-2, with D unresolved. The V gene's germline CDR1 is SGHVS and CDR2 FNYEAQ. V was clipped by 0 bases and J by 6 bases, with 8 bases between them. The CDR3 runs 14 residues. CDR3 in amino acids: CASSLAMGPGELFF. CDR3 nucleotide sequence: TGTGCCAGCAGCTTAGCGATGGGCCCCGGGGAGCTGTTTTTT.

CDR3 residues: CASSPGTVNGYTF. CDR3 nucleotides: TGTGCCAGCTCACCAGGGACAGTCAATGGCTACACCTTC. The chain is built from TRBV18 and TRBJ1-2; 7 nucleotides align to TRBD1. V lost 2 bases and J lost 6; bases outside the gene matches: 3. The germline CDR1 and CDR2 sequences are KGHSH and LQKENI. CDR3 length: 13 residues. The full variable domain, completed using reference TRBV18 and TRBJ1-2, is NAGVMQNPRHLVRRRGQEARLRCSPMKGHSHVYWYRQLPEEGLKFMVYLQKENIIDESGMPKERFSAEFPKEGPSILRIQQVVRGDSAAYFCASSPGTVNGYTFGSGTRLTVV.

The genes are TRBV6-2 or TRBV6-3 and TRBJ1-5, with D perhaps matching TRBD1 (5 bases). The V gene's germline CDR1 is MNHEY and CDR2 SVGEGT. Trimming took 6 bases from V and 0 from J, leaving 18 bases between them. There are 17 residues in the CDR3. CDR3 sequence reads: CASSPYEGAYSNQPQHF. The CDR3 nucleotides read TGTGCCAGCAGCCCTTATGAAGGGGCGTATAGCAATCAGCCCCAGCATTTT.

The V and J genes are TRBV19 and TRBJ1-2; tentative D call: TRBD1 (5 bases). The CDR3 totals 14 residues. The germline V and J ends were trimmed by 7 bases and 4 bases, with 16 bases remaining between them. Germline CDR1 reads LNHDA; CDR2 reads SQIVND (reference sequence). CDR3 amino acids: CASKPGPTGYGYTF. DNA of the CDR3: TGTGCCAGTAAACCAGGGCCGACGGGCTATGGCTACACCTTC.

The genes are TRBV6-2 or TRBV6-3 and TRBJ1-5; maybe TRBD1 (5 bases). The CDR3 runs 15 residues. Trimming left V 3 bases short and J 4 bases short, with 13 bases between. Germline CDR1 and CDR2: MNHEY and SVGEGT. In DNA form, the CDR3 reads TGTGCCAGCAGTTATTGGGGGGAAGGGAATCAGCCCCAGCATTTT. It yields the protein CASSYWGEGNQPQHF.

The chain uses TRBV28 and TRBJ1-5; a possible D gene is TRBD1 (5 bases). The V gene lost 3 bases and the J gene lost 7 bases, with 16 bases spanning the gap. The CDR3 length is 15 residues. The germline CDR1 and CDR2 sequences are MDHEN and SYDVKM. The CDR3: CASSFNGRAVQPQHF. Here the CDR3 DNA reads TGTGCCAGCAGTTTTAATGGCAGGGCGGTACAGCCCCAGCATTTT.

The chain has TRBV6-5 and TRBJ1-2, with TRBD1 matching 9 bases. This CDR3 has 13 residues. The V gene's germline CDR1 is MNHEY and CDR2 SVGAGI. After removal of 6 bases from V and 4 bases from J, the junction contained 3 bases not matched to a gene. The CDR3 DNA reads TGTGCCAGCAGACGACAGGGGGGCTATGGCTACACCTTC. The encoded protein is CASRRQGGYGYTF.